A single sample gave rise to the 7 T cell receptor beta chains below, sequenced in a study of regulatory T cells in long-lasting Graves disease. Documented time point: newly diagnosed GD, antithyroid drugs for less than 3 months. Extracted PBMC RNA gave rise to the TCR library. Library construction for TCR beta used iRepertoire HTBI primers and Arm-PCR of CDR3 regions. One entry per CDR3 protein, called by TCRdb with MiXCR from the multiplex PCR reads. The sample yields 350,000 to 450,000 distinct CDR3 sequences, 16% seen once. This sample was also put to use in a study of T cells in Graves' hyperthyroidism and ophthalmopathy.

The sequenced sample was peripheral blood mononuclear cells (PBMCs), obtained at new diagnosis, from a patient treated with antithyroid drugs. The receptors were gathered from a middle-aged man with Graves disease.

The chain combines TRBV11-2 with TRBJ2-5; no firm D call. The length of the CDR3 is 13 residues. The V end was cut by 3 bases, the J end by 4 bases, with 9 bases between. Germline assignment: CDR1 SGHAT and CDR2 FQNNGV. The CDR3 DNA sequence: TGTGCCAGCAGCTTGGAGCGTTTAGAGACCCAGTACTTC. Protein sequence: CASSLERLETQYF.

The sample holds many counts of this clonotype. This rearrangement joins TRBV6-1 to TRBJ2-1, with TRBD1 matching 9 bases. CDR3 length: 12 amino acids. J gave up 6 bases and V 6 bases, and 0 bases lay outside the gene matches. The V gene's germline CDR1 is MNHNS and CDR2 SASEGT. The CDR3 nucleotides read TGTGCCAGCAGACAGGGGGCCAATGAGCAGTTCTTC. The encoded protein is CASRQGANEQFF.

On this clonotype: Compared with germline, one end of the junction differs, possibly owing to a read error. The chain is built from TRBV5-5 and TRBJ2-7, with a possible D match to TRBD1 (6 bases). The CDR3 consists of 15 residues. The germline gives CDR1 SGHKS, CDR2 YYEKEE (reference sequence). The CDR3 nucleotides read TGTGCCTGCAGCTTGAGGCAGGGGCTATCCTACGAGCAGTACTTC. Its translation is CACSLRQGLSYEQYF.

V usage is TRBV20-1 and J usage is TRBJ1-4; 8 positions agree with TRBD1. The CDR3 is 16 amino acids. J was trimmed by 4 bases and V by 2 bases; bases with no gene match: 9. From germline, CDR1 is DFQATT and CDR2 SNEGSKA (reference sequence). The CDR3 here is CSARLDRVSGNEKLFF. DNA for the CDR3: TGCAGTGCTAGATTGGACAGGGTATCGGGTAATGAAAAACTGTTTTTT.

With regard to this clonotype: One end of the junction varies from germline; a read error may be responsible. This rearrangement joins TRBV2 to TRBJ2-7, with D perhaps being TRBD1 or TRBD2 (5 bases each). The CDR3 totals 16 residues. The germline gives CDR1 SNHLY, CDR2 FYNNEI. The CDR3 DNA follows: TGCGCCAGCAGCCCAAACTCGGGACCGGCGGGCTACGAGCAGTACTTC. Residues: CASSPNSGPAGYEQYF.

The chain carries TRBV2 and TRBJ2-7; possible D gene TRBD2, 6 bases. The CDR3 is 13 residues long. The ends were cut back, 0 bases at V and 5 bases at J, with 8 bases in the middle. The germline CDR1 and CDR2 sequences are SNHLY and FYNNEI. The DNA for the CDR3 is TGTGCCAGCAGTGAAGCCGGGGGTCACGAGCAGTACTTC. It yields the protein CASSEAGGHEQYF.

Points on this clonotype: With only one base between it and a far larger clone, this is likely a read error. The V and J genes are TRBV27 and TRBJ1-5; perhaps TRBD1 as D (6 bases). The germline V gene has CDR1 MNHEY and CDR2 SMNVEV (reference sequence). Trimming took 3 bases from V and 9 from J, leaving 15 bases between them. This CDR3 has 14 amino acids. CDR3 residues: CASSFVGGPMPQHF. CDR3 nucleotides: TGTGCCAGCAGTTTTGTTGGGGGGCCAATGCCCCAGCATTTT.